These T cell receptor beta chains were read from a single sample in a study of PD-L1 blockade in urothelial cancer. Repertoires were generated with immunoSEQ multiplex PCR, while TCRdb's copy carries only in-frame clones and drops some. The data hold roughly 50,000 clones, with approximately 80% observed a single time. This sample comprised PBMCs, obtained around atezolizumab (anti-PD-L1) treatment. The receptors derive from a man between 65 and 79 years old with urothelial cancer. Both conserved end residues are part of each CDR3. Each record gives: V gene, CDR3 length, J gene, D gene, clone size, CDR3 DNA, CDR3 protein. A D gene is named only where the DNA matches it firmly. Clone size is not always given. Where it is, it says once, few, many or a class for expanded clones.

>TRBV18|16|TRBJ1-1|TRBD1|-
TGTGCCAGCTCACCACCCCCCTCTTCGACAGGGGTTGAAGCTTTCTTT
CASSPPPSSTGVEAFF
>TRBV15|15|TRBJ2-3|-|-
TGTGCCACCAGCAGGAAGGTAGACAGTTCAGATACGCAGTATTTT
CATSRKVDSSDTQYF
>TRBV7-2|11|TRBJ1-1|-|-
TGTGCCAGCAGCCTTCAGGTTGAAGCTTTCTTT
CASSLQVEAFF
>TRBV5-1|14|TRBJ1-2|TRBD1|-
TGCGCCAGCAGCTGGGACAGTCGGGACTATGGCTACACCTTC
CASSWDSRDYGYTF
>TRBV28|13|TRBJ2-5|-|-
TGTGCCAGCAGCTACGAGGGTAGAAAGACCCAGTACTTC
CASSYEGRKTQYF
>TRBV28|16|TRBJ2-7|TRBD1|-
TGTGCCACTTGGGTGGGACAGGCAACCATTTCCTACGAGCAGTACTTC
CATWVGQATISYEQYF
>TRBV10-3|15|TRBJ2-1|-|-
TGTGCCATCAGTGAGTGGGGAATAGGGGACAATGAGCAGTTCTTC
CAISEWGIGDNEQFF
>TRBV28|15|TRBJ2-1|TRBD2|-
TGTGCCAGCACCCCGGGACTAGCGGGGGGAAATGAGCAGTTCTTC
CASTPGLAGGNEQFF
>TRBV11-3|15|TRBJ2-1|TRBD2|-
TGTGCCAGCCATCTGCGCGCGGGAGAAGCGGATGAGCAGTTCTTC
CASHLRAGEADEQFF
>TRBV11-2|13|TRBJ2-7|-|-
TGTGCCAGCAGCTTTCACAGTGCCTACGAGCAGTACTTC
CASSFHSAYEQYF
>TRBV2|13|TRBJ1-2|TRBD1|-
TGTGCCAGCAGGGTGGACAGGGCGCCTGGCTACACCTTC
CASRVDRAPGYTF
>TRBV7-3|13|TRBJ2-7|-|few
TGTGCCAGCAGCTTGAACGGTCCCTACGAGCAGTACTTC
CASSLNGPYEQYF
>TRBV2|14|TRBJ2-3|TRBD1|-
TGTGCCAGCAATGACAGGGGAGAATCAGATACGCAGTATTTT
CASNDRGESDTQYF
>TRBV5-1|15|TRBJ1-4|-|-
TGCGCCAGCAGCTTGGGAGGGAGTCCTAATGAAAAACTGTTTTTT
CASSLGGSPNEKLFF
>TRBV10-2|11|TRBJ2-7|-|few
TGCGCCAGCTCCGGGGGCTACGAGCAGTACTTC
CASSGGYEQYF
>TRBV30|10|TRBJ1-1|-|few
TGTGCCTGGGGGCCGAGCGGGGCTTTCTTT
CAWGPSGAFF
>TRBV6-6|15|TRBJ2-6|TRBD1|few
TGTGCCAGCAGCTGGACAGGGTCTGGGGCCAACGTCCTGACTTTC
CASSWTGSGANVLTF
>TRBV5-1|14|TRBJ2-1|TRBD2|-
TGCGCCAGCAGGACTAGCGACTCCTACAATGAGCAGTTCTTC
CASRTSDSYNEQFF
>TRBV28|15|TRBJ2-3|-|-
TGTGCCAGCAGTTTGAGAATTACTAGCACAGATACGCAGTATTTT
CASSLRITSTDTQYF
>TRBV29-1|14|TRBJ2-3|TRBD1|-
TGCAGCGTCTCGGACAGGGGTAGCACAGATACGCAGTATTTT
CSVSDRGSTDTQYF
>TRBV20-1|11|TRBJ2-7|-|-
TGCAGTGCCCTTGAAGTAGAAGAGCAGTACTTC
CSALEVEEQYF
>TRBV4-1|13|TRBJ2-1|-|-
TGCGCCAGCAGCCAAGGGGCAGGTTCGGAGCAGTTCTTC
CASSQGAGSEQFF
>TRBV18|15|TRBJ2-7|TRBD1|-
TGTGCCAGCTCACATGACAGGGGGAATGGGGTCGAGCAGTACTTC
CASSHDRGNGVEQYF
>TRBV11-3|17|TRBJ2-1|-|few
TGTGCCAGCAGCTTAGGCCTCAGCGACCCCTCCTACAATGAGCAGTTCTTC
CASSLGLSDPSYNEQFF
>TRBV29-1|12|TRBJ2-3|TRBD2|-
TGCAGCGTTCAGGGACTAGCGGATACGCAGTATTTT
CSVQGLADTQYF
>TRBV27|15|TRBJ2-7|-|-
TGTGCCAGCAGTCCCCGGGGGATCGGCTCCTACGAGCAGTACTTC
CASSPRGIGSYEQYF
>TRBV5-1|15|TRBJ2-7|-|-
TGCGCCAGCAGCCTAATACCGACTAGTCAGGACGAGCAGTACTTC
CASSLIPTSQDEQYF
>TRBV28|15|TRBJ2-3|TRBD1|-
TGTGCCAGCAGCGGGGGACAGGGGCCGACAGATACGCAGTATTTT
CASSGGQGPTDTQYF
>TRBV7-6|16|TRBJ2-5|TRBD2|-
TGTGCCAGCAGCTTAAAGCCTAGCGGGAGGGGAGAGACCCAGTACTTC
CASSLKPSGRGETQYF
>TRBV6-6|16|TRBJ2-3|-|-
TGTGCCAGCAGTTACTCGAGTAGCGACAGCACAGATACGCAGTATTTT
CASSYSSSDSTDTQYF
>TRBV6-1|14|TRBJ1-1|TRBD1|-
TGTGCCAGCACCCAGGGGGGATTAAGGACTGAAGCTTTCTTT
CASTQGGLRTEAFF
>TRBV28|13|TRBJ2-1|TRBD2|once
TGTGCCAGCCGGACTAGCGGGTCCAATGAGCAGTTCTTC
CASRTSGSNEQFF
>TRBV19|16|TRBJ2-2|-|-
TGTGCCAGTAGTATACAGGGCCCCGCGAACACCGGGGAGCTGTTTTTT
CASSIQGPANTGELFF